The entry that follows covers one TCR beta chain sequence. Assay: immunoSEQ multiplex PCR; the TCRdb copy retains only in-frame clones and omits some. The data show hundreds of thousands of clones, about 90% seen once. V lost 10 bases and J lost 6, with 21 bases in between. Germline CDR1 ENHRY, CDR2 SYGVKD. This CDR3 spans 14 amino acids. The data derive from a study of blood T cell repertoires in COVID-19. The wider study: Cohort 3 donors were reported recovered after two negative PCRs, clearance, or symptom resolution. T cells, B-cell-depleted T cells, or PBMCs supplied cDNA or gDNA.

Participants, about 18 to 89 years old, spanned around 26 US areas. Membership in each cohort depended on participant-reported clinical history. The sequenced sample was PBMCs or T cells enriched from blood (not recorded which). The V and J genes are TRBV10-3 and TRBJ1-1; D is ambiguous. This clonotype was obtained from a woman between 50 and 59 years old in a cohort exposed to, infected with or recovered from COVID-19 (not recorded which). CDR3 bases: TGTGCCAGCTCGAGTATTTTGGACGGGGCTGAAGCTTTCTTT. This gives the protein CASSSILDGAEAFF.